This passage covers 14 T cell receptor beta chains from one sample sequenced in a study of control samples from healthy donors and cancer patients (dated by TCRdb to the early 2020s). The library was built by means of the immunoSEQ multiplex PCR assay. TCRdb retrieved this table from immuneACCESS and kept in-frame rearrangements only. Not all clones are present; in checked studies, unresolved V genes account for under half, and no reason is known for the remainder. This sample holds around 250,000 clones; roughly 80% were observed only once. The top ten hold 13% of the sample. Sequenced: PBMCs. All receptors derive from a woman between 55 and 75 years old with lung cancer.

This chain links TRBV2 with TRBJ2-3; D not certain. The germline V gene encodes CDR1 SNHLY and CDR2 FYNNEI. This CDR3 comprises 11 residues. Trimming took off 6 bases at V and 6 bases at J, with 7 bases between the two ends. The CDR3 region has the DNA TGTGCCAGCAGGGTCCAGGATACGCAGTATTTT. Translated, it gives CASRVQDTQYF.

This chain links TRBV7-2 with TRBJ1-2; maybe TRBD1 (5 bases). V was shortened by 5 bases and J by 4 bases, with 14 bases between the two germline ends. CDR1 is SGHTA, CDR2 FQGNSA, per germline. The CDR3 sequence is 14 residues long. This CDR3 reads CASSDGFGTYGYTF. The CDR3 bases are TGTGCCAGCAGCGACGGTTTTGGGACCTATGGCTACACCTTC.

The chain links TRBV6-1 to TRBJ1-5; D is undetermined. Germline V gene data show CDR1 as MNHNS and CDR2 as SASEGT. The V gene lost 2 bases and the J gene lost 2 bases, with 7 bases spanning the gap. The CDR3 extends over 14 amino acids. Written as DNA, the CDR3 is TGTGCCAGCAGTGAAAATGGGGGCAATCAGCCCCAGCATTTT. Translating it yields CASSENGGNQPQHF.

This chain joins TRBV2 and TRBJ2-6; D unresolved. CDR3 length: 14 residues. V shed 5 bases and J shed 3 bases, with 8 bases lying between them. Germline CDR1 reads SNHLY; CDR2 reads FYNNEI. Here the CDR3 reads CASSTEFGANVLTF. CDR3 in DNA: TGTGCCAGCAGTACGGAATTTGGGGCCAACGTCCTGACTTTC.

The rearrangement joins TRBV4-1 to TRBJ2-7; possibly TRBD2 for D (5 bases). The CDR3 extends over 15 amino acids. Germline CDR1 is MGHRA and CDR2 is YSYEKL. V shed 4 bases and J shed 0 bases, with 13 bases lying between them. In nucleotides, the CDR3 is TGCGCCAGCAGCCCCTCGACGGGGAGCTCCTACGAGCAGTACTTC. Amino acids: CASSPSTGSSYEQYF.

There are a few counts of this clone. The gene calls are TRBV7-8 and TRBJ2-2; weak D call: TRBD1 (5 bases). This CDR3 contains 16 residues. Trimming removed 1 base from V and 0 bases from J, with 9 bases in between. Germline loops: CDR1 SGHVS, CDR2 FQNEAQ. The CDR3 spells CASSLEGYANTGELFF. The CDR3 bases are TGTGCCAGCAGCTTAGAGGGGTACGCGAACACCGGGGAGCTGTTTTTT.

Comments on this clone: The identical CDR3 is also encoded by other nucleotide sequences in the sample. DNA for the CDR3: TGTGCCAGCAGCCTGACAGGGGCCAATCAGCCCCAGCATTTT. This encodes CASSLTGANQPQHF. The chain uses TRBV7-9 and TRBJ1-5; the match to TRBD1 covers 8 bases. The germline V gene has CDR1 SEHNR and CDR2 FQNEAQ (reference sequence). J gave up 3 bases and V 5 bases, and 3 bases lay outside the gene matches. The CDR3 loop spans 14 amino acids.

The V gene is TRBV6-6, the J gene TRBJ2-1; no clear D. This CDR3 is 12 amino acids long. Germline loops: CDR1 MNHNY, CDR2 SVGAGI (reference sequence). Trimming left V 2 bases short and J 5 bases short, with 4 bases between. The CDR3 is CASSYLNNEQFF. Here the CDR3 DNA reads TGTGCCAGCAGTTACCTAAACAATGAGCAGTTCTTC.

The DNA of the CDR3 is TGTGCCAGCAGCTTGCCGGGACAGACCACAGATACGCAGTATTTT. It translates to CASSLPGQTTDTQYF. J is TRBJ2-3 and V is TRBV7-6, with 7 bases that match TRBD1. Germline CDR1 and CDR2: SGHVS and FNYEAQ. Trimming at V came to 3 bases and at J to 2 bases, leaving 5 bases not matched to a gene. There are 15 residues in the CDR3.

As to this clone: The same CDR3 can be traced to other DNA sequences in this sample. This chain links TRBV5-1 with TRBJ2-3; possible D gene TRBD1, 6 bases. Trimming took off 1 base at V and 3 bases at J, with 12 bases between the two ends. The CDR3 totals 15 residues. Germline values: CDR1 SGHRS, CDR2 YFSETQ. CDR3 in amino acids: CASSLSGRGTDTQYF. DNA of the CDR3: TGCGCCAGCAGCTTGTCTGGCAGGGGAACAGATACGCAGTATTTT. Complete variable domain (other parts from reference TRBV5-1 and TRBJ2-3): KAGVTQTPRYLIKTRGQQVTLSCSPISGHRSVSWYQQTPGQGLQFLFEYFSETQRNKGNFPGRFSGRQFSNSRSEMNVSTLELGDSALYLCASSLSGRGTDTQYFGPGTRLTVL.

Worth noting for this clone: Different DNA sequences within this sample yield the same CDR3. The rearrangement uses TRBV9 and TRBJ1-1; D unclear. This CDR3 has 14 residues. Germline lookup yields CDR1 SGDLS and CDR2 YYNGEE. V gave up 0 bases and J gave up 1 base, with 7 bases separating them. The CDR3 loop reads CASSVEVGNTEAFF. The CDR3 DNA follows: TGTGCCAGCAGCGTAGAGGTCGGGAACACTGAAGCTTTCTTT.

This clone was seen more than once but under ten times. The V call is TRBV5-1, the J call TRBJ2-1, with 9 bases identical to TRBD2. With V trimmed by 3 bases and J by 6 bases, 10 bases remained unmatched. This CDR3 spans 16 amino acids. Germline values: CDR1 SGHRS, CDR2 YFSETQ. CDR3 amino acids: CASSSGTSFTGNEQFF. In nucleotides, the CDR3 is TGCGCCAGCAGCTCCGGGACTAGCTTTACAGGCAATGAGCAGTTCTTC. The entire variable domain, with the rest obtained from reference TRBV5-1 and TRBJ2-1, is as follows: KAGVTQTPRYLIKTRGQQVTLSCSPISGHRSVSWYQQTPGQGLQFLFEYFSETQRNKGNFPGRFSGRQFSNSRSEMNVSTLELGDSALYLCASSSGTSFTGNEQFFGPGTRLTVL.

V gene TRBV11-1 combines with J gene TRBJ2-3, with D possibly TRBD1 on 5 matching bases. The CDR3 contains 11 residues. V was pared by 7 bases and J by 6 bases, with 8 bases between. Per the germline V gene, CDR1 is SGHAT and CDR2 is FQDESV (reference sequence). The CDR3 protein is CASTGSDTQYF. In DNA, the CDR3 is TGTGCCAGCACAGGGTCCGATACGCAGTATTTT.

The rearrangement links TRBV2 to TRBJ2-2; D unresolved. V lost 4 bases and J lost 1, with 10 bases in between. This CDR3 has 15 residues. CDR1 is SNHLY, CDR2 FYNNEI, per germline. CDR3 nucleotide sequence: TGTGCCAGCAGTGGCCGGACGTTGAACACCGGGGAGCTGTTTTTT. This codes for CASSGRTLNTGELFF.